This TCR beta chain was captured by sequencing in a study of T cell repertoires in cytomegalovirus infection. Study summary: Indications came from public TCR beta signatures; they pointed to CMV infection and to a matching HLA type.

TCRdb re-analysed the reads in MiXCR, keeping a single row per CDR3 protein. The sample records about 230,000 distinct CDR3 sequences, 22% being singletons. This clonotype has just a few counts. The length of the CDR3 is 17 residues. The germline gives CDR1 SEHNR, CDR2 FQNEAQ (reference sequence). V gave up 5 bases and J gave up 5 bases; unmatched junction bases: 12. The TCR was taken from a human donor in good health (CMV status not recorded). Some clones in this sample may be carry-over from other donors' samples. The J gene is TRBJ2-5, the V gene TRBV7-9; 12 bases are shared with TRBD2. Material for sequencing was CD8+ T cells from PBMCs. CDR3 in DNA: TGTGCCAGCAGCCCACCCCCTAGCGGGGGGGCAGGTGAGACCCAGTACTTC. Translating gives CASSPPPSGGAGETQYF.